This T cell receptor beta chain was sequenced for a study of T cell responses to AZD1222 COVID-19 vaccine. Clones were sequenced by immunoSEQ multiplex PCR, and TCRdb holds only the in-frame ones, with some missing. The sample shows some 150,000 clones, roughly 89% of them seen only once. A word on this clone: Its matching antigen is unknown.

Points from the study as a whole: Spike regions recognized by vaccine-associated CD4 TCRs spanned the protein, led by 160-218 and 743-854.

V was trimmed by 8 bases and J by 6 bases, leaving 10 bases between them. The CDR3 covers 12 residues. CDR1 and CDR2 from the germline V gene are ENHRY and SYGVKD. Sequenced here: peripheral blood, sampled 28 days after the second AZD1222 dose. The genes are TRBV10-3 and TRBJ1-4; tentatively, D is TRBD1 (5 bases). This sequence originates from an adult who received the AZD1222 COVID-19 vaccine. CDR3 DNA sequence: TGTGCCATCGGCCAGGGAGATGAAAAACTGTTTTTT. Amino acid sequence: CAIGQGDEKLFF.